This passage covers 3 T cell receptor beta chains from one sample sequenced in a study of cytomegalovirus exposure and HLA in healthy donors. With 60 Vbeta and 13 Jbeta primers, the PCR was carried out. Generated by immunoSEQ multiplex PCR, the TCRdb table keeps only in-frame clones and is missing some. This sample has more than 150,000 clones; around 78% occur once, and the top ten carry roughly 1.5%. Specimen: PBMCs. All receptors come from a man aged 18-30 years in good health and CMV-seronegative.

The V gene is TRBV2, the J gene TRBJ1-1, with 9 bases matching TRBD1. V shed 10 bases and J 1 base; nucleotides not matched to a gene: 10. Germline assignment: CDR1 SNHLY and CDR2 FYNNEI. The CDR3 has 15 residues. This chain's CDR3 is CAILTGTGTNTEAFF. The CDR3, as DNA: TGTGCCATCTTAACCGGGACAGGGACGAACACTGAAGCTTTCTTT.

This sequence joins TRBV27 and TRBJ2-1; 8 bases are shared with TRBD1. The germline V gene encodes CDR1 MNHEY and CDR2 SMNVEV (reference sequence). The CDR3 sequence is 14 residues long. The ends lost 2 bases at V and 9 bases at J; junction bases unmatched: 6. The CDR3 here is CASSLRRQGIEQFF. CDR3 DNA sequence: TGTGCCAGCAGTTTAAGGCGACAGGGGATTGAGCAGTTCTTC.

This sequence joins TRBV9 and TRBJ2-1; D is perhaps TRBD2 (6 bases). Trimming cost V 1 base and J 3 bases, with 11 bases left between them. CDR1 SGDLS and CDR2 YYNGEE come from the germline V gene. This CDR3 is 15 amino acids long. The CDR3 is CASSVTGVLYNEQFF. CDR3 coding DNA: TGTGCCAGCAGCGTAACGGGGGTTCTCTACAATGAGCAGTTCTTC.